These T cell receptor beta chains were read from a single sample in a study of Graves' ophthalmopathy and Graves' hyperthyroidism. One entry per CDR3 protein results from TCRdb running MiXCR on the multiplex PCR reads. The repertoire holds nearly 400,000 distinct CDR3 sequences, with 15% to 20% as singletons. Sequencing was carried out using peripheral blood. These receptors all stem from a woman under 30 with Graves' ophthalmopathy. Each CDR3 is given with its conserved first and last residue. The D gene is left open where the match is weak. Rows give clone size only sometimes, using once, few, many, or a class for an expanded clone.

d_gene: -
len: 12
v_gene: TRBV7-9
j_gene: TRBJ2-7
abundance: many
CDR3aa: CASSPSVYEQYF
CDR3nt: TGTGCCAGCAGCCCGAGTGTCTACGAGCAGTACTTC

d_gene: -
len: 15
v_gene: TRBV12-3/TRBV12-4
j_gene: TRBJ2-7
abundance: many
CDR3aa: CASSPQPPREDEQYF
CDR3nt: TGTGCCAGCAGTCCTCAACCCCCAAGGGAGGACGAGCAGTACTTC

d_gene: -
len: 12
v_gene: TRBV6-1
j_gene: TRBJ2-7
abundance: once
CDR3aa: CASAEDRYEQYF
CDR3nt: TGTGCCAGCGCTGAAGATCGTTACGAGCAGTACTTC

d_gene: TRBD2
len: 20
v_gene: TRBV3-1
j_gene: TRBJ2-1
abundance: many
CDR3aa: CASRPTPGLAGESSYNEQFF
CDR3nt: TGTGCCAGCAGACCAACGCCGGGACTAGCGGGCGAGAGCTCCTACAATGAGCAGTTCTTC

d_gene: -
len: 15
v_gene: TRBV2
j_gene: TRBJ1-5
abundance: many
CDR3aa: CASSERGVGWQPQHF
CDR3nt: TGTGCCAGCAGTGAGAGAGGGGTGGGATGGCAGCCCCAGCATTTT

d_gene: -
len: 13
v_gene: TRBV29-1
j_gene: TRBJ1-5
abundance: many
CDR3aa: CSVGDIGNQPQHF
CDR3nt: TGCAGCGTTGGGGACATAGGCAATCAGCCCCAGCATTTT

d_gene: -
len: 17
v_gene: TRBV28
j_gene: TRBJ2-7
abundance: many
CDR3aa: CASSLPPRGGLTYEQYF
CDR3nt: TGTGCCAGCAGTTTGCCGCCCAGGGGGGGCTTGACCTACGAGCAGTACTTC

d_gene: TRBD2
len: 15
v_gene: TRBV27
j_gene: TRBJ2-4
abundance: many
CDR3aa: CASSLGGTVKNIQYF
CDR3nt: TGTGCCAGCAGTTTGGGAGGGACGGTCAAAAACATTCAGTACTTC

d_gene: -
len: 18
v_gene: TRBV24-1
j_gene: TRBJ2-2
abundance: few
CDR3aa: CATSAPGWQAVNTGELFF
CDR3nt: TGTGCCACCAGTGCCCCGGGCTGGCAGGCGGTTAACACCGGGGAGCTGTTTTTT

d_gene: -
len: 15
v_gene: TRBV25-1
j_gene: TRBJ2-5
abundance: many
CDR3aa: CASSDSKPREETQYF
CDR3nt: TGTGCCAGCAGTGATAGTAAACCTCGGGAGGAGACCCAGTACTTC

d_gene: -
len: 17
v_gene: TRBV6-5
j_gene: TRBJ2-4
abundance: many
CDR3aa: CASSYTPPTVAKNIQYF
CDR3nt: TGTGCCAGCAGTTATACTCCCCCGACAGTAGCCAAAAACATTCAGTACTTC

d_gene: -
len: 15
v_gene: TRBV5-5
j_gene: TRBJ1-5
abundance: few
CDR3aa: CASSLAGNNNQPQHF
CDR3nt: TGTGCCAGCAGCTTGGCCGGAAATAACAATCAGCCCCAGCATTTT

d_gene: TRBD1
len: 17
v_gene: TRBV20-1
j_gene: TRBJ1-6
abundance: -
CDR3aa: CSASWTGQYSYNSPLHF
CDR3nt: TGCAGTGCTAGCTGGACAGGACAGTACTCCTATAATTCACCCCTCCACTTT

d_gene: TRBD1
len: 16
v_gene: TRBV6-2/TRBV6-3
j_gene: TRBJ2-2
abundance: -
CDR3aa: CASSLPGTGGNGELFF
CDR3nt: TGTGCCAGCAGTTTACCCGGGACAGGGGGCAACGGGGAGCTGTTTTTT

d_gene: -
len: 15
v_gene: TRBV6-4
j_gene: TRBJ1-6
abundance: many
CDR3aa: CASSGDPLRNSPLHF
CDR3nt: TGTGCCAGCAGTGGGGATCCTCTGAGGAATTCACCCCTCCACTTT

d_gene: -
len: 16
v_gene: TRBV5-1
j_gene: TRBJ2-7
abundance: many
CDR3aa: CASSPGGFGVYYEQYF
CDR3nt: TGCGCCAGCAGCCCTGGAGGGTTCGGCGTTTACTACGAGCAGTACTTC

d_gene: -
len: 13
v_gene: TRBV11-2
j_gene: TRBJ2-7
abundance: many
CDR3aa: CASSSRGDSEQYF
CDR3nt: TGTGCCAGCAGCTCCCGAGGGGACTCCGAGCAGTACTTC

d_gene: -
len: 14
v_gene: TRBV5-5
j_gene: TRBJ1-2
abundance: many
CDR3aa: CASSLQPTNYGYTF
CDR3nt: TGTGCCAGCAGCTTACAGCCCACTAACTATGGCTACACCTTC

d_gene: -
len: 16
v_gene: TRBV12-3/TRBV12-4
j_gene: TRBJ1-6
abundance: -
CDR3aa: CASSLNPQRVNSPLHF
CDR3nt: TGTGCCAGCAGTTTAAACCCCCAGCGGGTTAATTCACCCCTCCACTTT

d_gene: -
len: 15
v_gene: TRBV5-6
j_gene: TRBJ1-3
abundance: many
CDR3aa: CASSPDRASGNTIYF
CDR3nt: TGTGCCAGCAGCCCGGACAGAGCCTCTGGAAACACCATATATTTT

d_gene: -
len: 14
v_gene: TRBV6-5
j_gene: TRBJ1-5
abundance: few
CDR3aa: CASSLSVNNQPQHF
CDR3nt: TGTGCCAGCAGTTTGTCGGTAAACAATCAGCCCCAGCATTTT

d_gene: -
len: 17
v_gene: TRBV2
j_gene: TRBJ2-2
abundance: many
CDR3aa: CASETTHTGAGTGELFF
CDR3nt: TGTGCCAGCGAAACTACCCATACAGGGGCGGGGACCGGGGAGCTGTTTTTT

d_gene: -
len: 13
v_gene: TRBV30
j_gene: TRBJ1-1
abundance: many
CDR3aa: CAWSVGGNTEAFF
CDR3nt: TGTGCCTGGAGTGTAGGAGGGAACACTGAAGCTTTCTTT

d_gene: -
len: 14
v_gene: TRBV7-9
j_gene: TRBJ1-1
abundance: many
CDR3aa: CASSLQGAGAEAFF
CDR3nt: TGTGCCAGCAGCTTACAGGGTGCGGGCGCTGAAGCTTTCTTT

d_gene: TRBD1
len: 14
v_gene: TRBV6-4
j_gene: TRBJ2-2
abundance: -
CDR3aa: CASRRQGDAGELFF
CDR3nt: TGTGCCAGCAGGCGACAGGGGGATGCCGGGGAGCTGTTTTTT

d_gene: TRBD1
len: 14
v_gene: TRBV30
j_gene: TRBJ2-7
abundance: -
CDR3aa: CAWSAGTGTYEQYF
CDR3nt: TGTGCCTGGAGTGCCGGGACAGGGACCTACGAGCAGTACTTC

d_gene: -
len: 18
v_gene: TRBV5-1
j_gene: TRBJ1-1
abundance: many
CDR3aa: CASSFGRTEVNEYTEAFF
CDR3nt: TGCGCCAGCAGCTTCGGGCGAACAGAGGTAAACGAATACACTGAAGCTTTCTTT

d_gene: TRBD1
len: 17
v_gene: TRBV28
j_gene: TRBJ1-6
abundance: many
CDR3aa: CASWARDRGPLNSPLHF
CDR3nt: TGTGCCAGCTGGGCTCGGGACAGGGGGCCCCTTAATTCACCCCTCCACTTT

d_gene: -
len: 12
v_gene: TRBV28
j_gene: TRBJ2-7
abundance: many
CDR3aa: CASSWTDYEQYF
CDR3nt: TGTGCCAGCAGTTGGACCGATTACGAGCAGTACTTC

d_gene: TRBD2
len: 14
v_gene: TRBV20-1
j_gene: TRBJ2-7
abundance: many
CDR3aa: CSARDLAVGYEQYF
CDR3nt: TGCAGTGCTAGAGACCTAGCGGTGGGCTACGAGCAGTACTTC

d_gene: TRBD1
len: 15
v_gene: TRBV28
j_gene: TRBJ2-6
abundance: -
CDR3aa: CASRSTGSGANVLTF
CDR3nt: TGTGCCAGCAGATCGACAGGGAGCGGGGCCAACGTCCTGACTTTC

d_gene: -
len: 14
v_gene: TRBV6-2/TRBV6-3
j_gene: TRBJ1-5
abundance: -
CDR3aa: CASSYPRDAQPQHF
CDR3nt: TGTGCCAGCAGTTACCCCAGGGACGCTCAGCCCCAGCATTTT

d_gene: -
len: 13
v_gene: TRBV24-1
j_gene: TRBJ1-1
abundance: many
CDR3aa: CATSDASRIEAFF
CDR3nt: TGTGCCACCAGTGATGCTAGCCGAATTGAAGCTTTCTTT

d_gene: -
len: 13
v_gene: TRBV6-1
j_gene: TRBJ2-4
abundance: many
CDR3aa: CASIRTEGSFQYF
CDR3nt: TGTGCCAGCATCCGGACCGAGGGGTCCTTTCAGTACTTC

d_gene: -
len: 12
v_gene: TRBV6-2/TRBV6-3
j_gene: TRBJ1-2
abundance: many
CDR3aa: CASSHKSGGYTF
CDR3nt: TGTGCCAGCAGTCATAAGTCGGGCGGCTACACCTTC

d_gene: -
len: 13
v_gene: TRBV7-3
j_gene: TRBJ2-2
abundance: many
CDR3aa: CASSLRGNGELFF
CDR3nt: TGTGCCAGCAGCTTAAGGGGGAACGGGGAGCTGTTTTTT

d_gene: TRBD1
len: 15
v_gene: TRBV4-2
j_gene: TRBJ2-7
abundance: many
CDR3aa: CASSLEQGAGSEQYF
CDR3nt: TGTGCCAGCAGCCTGGAACAGGGGGCTGGAAGCGAGCAGTACTTC

d_gene: TRBD2
len: 18
v_gene: TRBV6-8
j_gene: TRBJ2-5
abundance: many
CDR3aa: CASSSPGLAGGPVETQYF
CDR3nt: TGTGCCAGCAGTAGTCCGGGACTAGCGGGAGGGCCGGTTGAGACCCAGTACTTC

d_gene: -
len: 15
v_gene: TRBV6-1
j_gene: TRBJ2-7
abundance: many
CDR3aa: CASSEGWTQLYEQYF
CDR3nt: TGTGCCAGCAGTGAAGGGTGGACACAACTCTACGAGCAGTACTTC

d_gene: -
len: 13
v_gene: TRBV28
j_gene: TRBJ2-7
abundance: many
CDR3aa: CASSSSGSYEQYF
CDR3nt: TGTGCCAGCAGCTCGTCGGGGTCCTACGAGCAGTACTTC

d_gene: TRBD1
len: 16
v_gene: TRBV29-1
j_gene: TRBJ1-2
abundance: -
CDR3aa: CSVEARQGAFNYGYTF
CDR3nt: TGCAGCGTTGAAGCCAGACAGGGGGCCTTTAACTATGGCTACACCTTC

d_gene: -
len: 14
v_gene: TRBV6-1
j_gene: TRBJ1-2
abundance: -
CDR3aa: CASSLGHRTYGYTF
CDR3nt: TGTGCCAGCAGCCTCGGACACAGGACTTATGGCTACACCTTC

d_gene: TRBD2
len: 14
v_gene: TRBV6-1
j_gene: TRBJ2-7
abundance: once
CDR3aa: CASSEQLAGYEQYF
CDR3nt: TGTGCCAGCAGTGAACAACTAGCGGGATACGAGCAGTACTTC

d_gene: TRBD1
len: 16
v_gene: TRBV11-2
j_gene: TRBJ2-7
abundance: few
CDR3aa: CASSLPRQGGPYEQYF
CDR3nt: TGTGCCAGCAGCCTCCCCCGACAGGGGGGACCCTACGAGCAGTACTTC

d_gene: -
len: 17
v_gene: TRBV4-3
j_gene: TRBJ1-6
abundance: many
CDR3aa: CASSHDDRIGGHSPLHF
CDR3nt: TGCGCCAGCAGCCACGACGACCGTATAGGTGGGCATTCACCCCTCCACTTT

d_gene: TRBD1
len: 14
v_gene: TRBV4-3
j_gene: TRBJ1-5
abundance: many
CDR3aa: CASSQDQGARPQHF
CDR3nt: TGCGCCAGCAGCCAAGATCAGGGGGCTCGGCCCCAGCATTTT

d_gene: -
len: 21
v_gene: TRBV5-1
j_gene: TRBJ2-6
abundance: many
CDR3aa: CASSLVVFGQGRGSGANVLTF
CDR3nt: TGCGCCAGCAGCTTGGTCGTGTTCGGGCAGGGAAGAGGGTCTGGGGCCAACGTCCTGACTTTC